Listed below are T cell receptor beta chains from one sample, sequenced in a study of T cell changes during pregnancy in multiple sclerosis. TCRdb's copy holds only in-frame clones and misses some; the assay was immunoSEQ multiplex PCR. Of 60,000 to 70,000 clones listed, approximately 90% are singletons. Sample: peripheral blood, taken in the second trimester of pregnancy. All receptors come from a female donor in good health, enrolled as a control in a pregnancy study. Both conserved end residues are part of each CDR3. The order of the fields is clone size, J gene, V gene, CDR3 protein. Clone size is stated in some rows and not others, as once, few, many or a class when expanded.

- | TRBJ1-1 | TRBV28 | CASSFRSGTEAFF
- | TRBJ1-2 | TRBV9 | CASRAGGGYGYTF
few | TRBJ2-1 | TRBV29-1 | CSVREPTRDEQFF
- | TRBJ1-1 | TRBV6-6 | CASSAGRTGPNTEAFF
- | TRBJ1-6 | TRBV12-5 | CASGLTSDRYSSYNSPLHF
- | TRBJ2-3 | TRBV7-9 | CASSLDTRDTQYF
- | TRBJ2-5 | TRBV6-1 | CASSGTRASRAQYF
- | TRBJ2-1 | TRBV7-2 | CASSLIQGLAGIEQFF
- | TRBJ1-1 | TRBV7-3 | CASSQGGSKTEAFF
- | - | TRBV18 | CASSPGTGAYEQYF
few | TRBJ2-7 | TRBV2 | CATLRLAGAGEQYF
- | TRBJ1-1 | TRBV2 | CASRLGQGRGTEAFF
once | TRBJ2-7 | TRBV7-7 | CASSLDRGESYEQYF
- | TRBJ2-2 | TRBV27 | CASQGQGNTGELFF
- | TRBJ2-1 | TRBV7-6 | CASSLFSFRGNEQFF
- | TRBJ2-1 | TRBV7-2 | CASSPQRYTGEQFF
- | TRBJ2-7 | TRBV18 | CASSPQRDEQYF
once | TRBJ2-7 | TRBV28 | CASTPPSGRALGSYEQYF
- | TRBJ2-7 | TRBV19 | CARNRSYEQYF
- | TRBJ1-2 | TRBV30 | CAWSVMGQGNGYTF
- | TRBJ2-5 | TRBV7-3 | CASSSTGLETQYF
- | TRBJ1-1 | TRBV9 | CASSVVSGTEAFF
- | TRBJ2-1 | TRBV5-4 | CASLPGQGYNEQFF
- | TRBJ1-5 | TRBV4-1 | CASSQAPVPGSMPQHF
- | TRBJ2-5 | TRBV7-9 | CASSPGLGRGETQYF
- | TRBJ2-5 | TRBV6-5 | CASRVPGIETQYF
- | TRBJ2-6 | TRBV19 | CASRQASGANVLTF
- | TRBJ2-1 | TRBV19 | CASSIPSGQVNEQFF
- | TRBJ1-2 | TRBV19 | CASRPPGQGSRGNGYTF
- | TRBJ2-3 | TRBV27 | CASSLGRGWNTDTQYF
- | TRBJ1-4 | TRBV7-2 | CASSVSVTGRNEKLFF
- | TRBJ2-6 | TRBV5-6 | CASSLRVTRSSGANVLTF
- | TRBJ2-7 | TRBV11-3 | CASSQGQGGHEQYF
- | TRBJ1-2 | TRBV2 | CASSERPGTGIGYTF
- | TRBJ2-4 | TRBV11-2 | CASSGLAEWSVGF
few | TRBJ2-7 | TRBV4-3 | CASSQDTIGAGNPYEQYF
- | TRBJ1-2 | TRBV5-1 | CASSPGLPGYGYTF
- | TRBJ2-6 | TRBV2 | CASSGQPGANVLTF
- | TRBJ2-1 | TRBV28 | CASSTSASGRYNEQFF
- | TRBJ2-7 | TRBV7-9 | CASSLGPGRQPYEQYF
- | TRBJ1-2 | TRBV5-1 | CASSFELDKPGEGYTF
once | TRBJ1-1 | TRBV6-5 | CASSYSLPWTDTEAFF
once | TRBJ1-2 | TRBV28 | CASSSPPTDSYGYTF
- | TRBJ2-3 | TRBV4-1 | CASSQDLPVSAQYF
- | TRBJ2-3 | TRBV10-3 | CAIMRAGLTDTQYF
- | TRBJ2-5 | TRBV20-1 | CSAHGRETQYF
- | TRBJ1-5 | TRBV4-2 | CASSQPSTQGNQPQHF
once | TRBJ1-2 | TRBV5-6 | CASSLAEAGGAGHGYTF
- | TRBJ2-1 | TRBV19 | CASAGAGLRDEQFF
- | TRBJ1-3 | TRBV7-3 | CASSDRTGPGNTIYF
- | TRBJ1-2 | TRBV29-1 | CSALGPGQGYGYTF
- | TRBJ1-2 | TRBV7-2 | CASRPQGPYGYTF
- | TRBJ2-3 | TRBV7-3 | CASNQQGSDTQYF
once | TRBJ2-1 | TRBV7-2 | CASSLSPGSAYNEQFF